This T cell receptor (beta chain) derives from a study of Ad26.COV2.S vaccination and SARS-CoV-2 variants. Overall study: The authors gave Ad26.COV2.S intramuscularly, either once or twice 56 days apart. Notes on the study in general: Spike-specific TCR breadth was greater in vaccine than placebo recipients.

Turning to this clone: Its matching antigen is unknown.

Libraries were prepared by immunoSEQ multiplex PCR; TCRdb keeps only in-frame clonotypes and omits some of them. The sample comprises 350,000 to 500,000 clones, 90% of which are singletons, and around 4.5% rests with the top ten. Germline V CDR1 and CDR2: SGHNT, YYREEE (reference sequence). Between the trimmed V and J ends, which lost 3 bases and 0 bases, there was a span of 16 bases. The CDR3 extends over 17 amino acids. The treatment: 15 to 20 received Ad26.COV2.S at low or high dose, single or two shots; about 5 received placebo; per-sample allocation not given. Sampling took place 63 days after the first vaccine or placebo injection. Donor was an adult aged 18-55 years in Boston.

This TCR was sampled from a person between 18 and 59 years old who received the Ad26.COV2.S COVID-19 vaccine or a placebo. The specimen was peripheral blood, collected in a trial of Ad26.COV2.S vaccine versus placebo. This chain connects TRBV5-4 to TRBJ2-1; tentatively, D is TRBD2 (5 bases). In DNA, the CDR3 is TGTGCCAGCAGCTGGGGTGGTTTAGGGAGCTCCTACAATGAGCAGTTCTTC. It translates to CASSWGGLGSSYNEQFF.